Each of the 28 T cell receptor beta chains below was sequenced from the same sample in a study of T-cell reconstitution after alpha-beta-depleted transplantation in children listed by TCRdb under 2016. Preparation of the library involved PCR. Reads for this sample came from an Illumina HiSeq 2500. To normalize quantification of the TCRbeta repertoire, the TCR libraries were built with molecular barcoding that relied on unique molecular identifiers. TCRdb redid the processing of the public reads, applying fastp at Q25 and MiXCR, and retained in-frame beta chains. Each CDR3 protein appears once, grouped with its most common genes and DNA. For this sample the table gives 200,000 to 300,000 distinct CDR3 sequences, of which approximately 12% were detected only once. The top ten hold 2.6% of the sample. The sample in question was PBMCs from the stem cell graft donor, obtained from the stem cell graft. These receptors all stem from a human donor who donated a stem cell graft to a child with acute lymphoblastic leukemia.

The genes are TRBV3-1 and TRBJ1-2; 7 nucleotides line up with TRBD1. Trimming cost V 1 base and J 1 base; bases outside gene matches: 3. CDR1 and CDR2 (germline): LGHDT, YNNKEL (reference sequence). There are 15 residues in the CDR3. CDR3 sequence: CASSQGGTVNYGYTF. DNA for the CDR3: TGTGCCAGCAGCCAAGGTGGGACAGTTAACTATGGCTACACCTTC.

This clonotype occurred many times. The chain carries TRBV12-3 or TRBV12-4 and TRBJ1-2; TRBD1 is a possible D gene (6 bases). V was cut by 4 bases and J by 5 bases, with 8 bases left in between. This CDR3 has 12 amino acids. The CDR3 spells CASSSTGYGYTF. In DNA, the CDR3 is TGTGCCAGCAGTTCCACAGGGTATGGCTACACCTTC.

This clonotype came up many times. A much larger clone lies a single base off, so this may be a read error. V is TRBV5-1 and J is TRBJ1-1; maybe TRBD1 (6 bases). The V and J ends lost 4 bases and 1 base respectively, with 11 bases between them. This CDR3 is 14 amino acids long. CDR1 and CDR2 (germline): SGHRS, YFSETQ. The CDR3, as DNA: TGCGCCAGCAGCCTAGTACAGGGGAACACTGAAGCTTTCTTT. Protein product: CASSLVQGNTEAFF.

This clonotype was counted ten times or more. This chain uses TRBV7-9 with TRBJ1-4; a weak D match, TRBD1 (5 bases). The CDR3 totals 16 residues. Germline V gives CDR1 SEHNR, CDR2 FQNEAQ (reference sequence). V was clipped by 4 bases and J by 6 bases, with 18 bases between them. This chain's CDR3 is CASSWTRLGADEKLFF. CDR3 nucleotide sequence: TGTGCCAGCAGCTGGACACGACTAGGGGCCGATGAAAAACTGTTTTTT.

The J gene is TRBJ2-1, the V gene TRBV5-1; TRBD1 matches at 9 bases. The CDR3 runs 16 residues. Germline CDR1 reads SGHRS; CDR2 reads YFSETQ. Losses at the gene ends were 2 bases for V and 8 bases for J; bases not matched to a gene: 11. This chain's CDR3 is CASSFAVGTGKDEQFF. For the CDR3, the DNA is TGCGCCAGCAGCTTTGCTGTTGGGACAGGGAAGGATGAGCAGTTCTTC.

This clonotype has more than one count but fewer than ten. This CDR3 is CASRQGSQPQHF. The CDR3 nucleotides read TGTGCCAGCAGACAGGGTAGTCAGCCCCAGCATTTT. This chain links TRBV28 with TRBJ1-5; TRBD1 is a possible D gene (6 bases). The CDR3 totals 12 residues. V was pared by 6 bases and J by 6 bases, with 9 bases between. Looked up from germline, CDR1 is MDHEN and CDR2 is SYDVKM.

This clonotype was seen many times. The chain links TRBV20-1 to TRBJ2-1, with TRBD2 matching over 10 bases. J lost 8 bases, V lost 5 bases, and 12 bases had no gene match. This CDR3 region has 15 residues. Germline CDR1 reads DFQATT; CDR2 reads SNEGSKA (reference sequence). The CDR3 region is CSAPLKAGGPYEQFF. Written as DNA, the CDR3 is TGCAGTGCTCCACTTAAAGCGGGAGGGCCCTATGAGCAGTTCTTC.

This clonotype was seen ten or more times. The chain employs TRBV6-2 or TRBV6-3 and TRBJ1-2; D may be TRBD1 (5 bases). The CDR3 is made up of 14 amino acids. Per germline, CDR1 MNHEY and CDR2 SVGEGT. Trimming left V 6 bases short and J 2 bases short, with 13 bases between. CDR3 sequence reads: CASRIGTANYGYTF. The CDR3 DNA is TGTGCCAGCAGGATCGGGACGGCGAACTATGGCTACACCTTC.

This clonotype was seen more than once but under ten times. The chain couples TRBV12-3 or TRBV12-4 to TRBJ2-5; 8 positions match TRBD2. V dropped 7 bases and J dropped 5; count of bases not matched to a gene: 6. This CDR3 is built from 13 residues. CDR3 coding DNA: TGTGCCAGCACCCTGTCGGGGGGGGAGACCCAGTACTTC. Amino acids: CASTLSGGETQYF.

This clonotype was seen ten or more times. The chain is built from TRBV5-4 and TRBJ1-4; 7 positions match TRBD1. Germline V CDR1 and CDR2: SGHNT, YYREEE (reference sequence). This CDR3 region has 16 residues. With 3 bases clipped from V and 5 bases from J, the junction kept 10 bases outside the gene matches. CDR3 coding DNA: TGTGCCAGCAGCTCTAAATCAGGGGGTGCCAATGAAAAACTGTTTTTT. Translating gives CASSSKSGGANEKLFF.

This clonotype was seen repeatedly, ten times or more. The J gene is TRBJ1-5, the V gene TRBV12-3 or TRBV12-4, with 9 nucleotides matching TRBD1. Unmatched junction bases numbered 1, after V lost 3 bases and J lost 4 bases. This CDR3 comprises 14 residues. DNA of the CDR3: TGTGCCAGCAGTTTTGGGACAGGGAATCAGCCCCAGCATTTT. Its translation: CASSFGTGNQPQHF.

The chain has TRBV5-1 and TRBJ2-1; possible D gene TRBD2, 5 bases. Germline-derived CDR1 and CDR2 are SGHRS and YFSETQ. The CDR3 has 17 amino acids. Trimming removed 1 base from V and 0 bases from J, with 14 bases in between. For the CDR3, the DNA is TGCGCCAGCAGCTTGAAGAGAGGGCGCCTCTCCTACAATGAGCAGTTCTTC. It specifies CASSLKRGRLSYNEQFF.

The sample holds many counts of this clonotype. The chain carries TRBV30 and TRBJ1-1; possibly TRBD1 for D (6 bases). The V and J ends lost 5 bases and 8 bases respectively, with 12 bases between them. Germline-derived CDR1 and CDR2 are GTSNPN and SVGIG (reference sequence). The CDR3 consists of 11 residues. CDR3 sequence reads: CAWGVGTEAFF. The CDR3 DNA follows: TGTGCCTGGGGAGTAGGGACAGAAGCTTTCTTT.

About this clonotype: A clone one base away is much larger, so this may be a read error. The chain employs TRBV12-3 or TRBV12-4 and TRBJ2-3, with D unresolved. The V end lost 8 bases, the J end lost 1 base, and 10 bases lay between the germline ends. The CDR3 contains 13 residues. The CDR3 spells CASGRVGTDTQYF. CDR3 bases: TGTGCCAGCGGTAGGGTTGGCACAGATACGCAGTATTTT.

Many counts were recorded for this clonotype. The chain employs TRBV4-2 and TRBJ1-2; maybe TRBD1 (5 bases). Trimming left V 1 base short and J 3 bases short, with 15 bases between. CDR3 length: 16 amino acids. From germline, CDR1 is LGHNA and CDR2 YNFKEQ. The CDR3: CASSQVGSSGDYGYTF. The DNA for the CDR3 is TGTGCCAGCAGCCAAGTGGGATCGTCGGGGGACTATGGCTACACCTTC.

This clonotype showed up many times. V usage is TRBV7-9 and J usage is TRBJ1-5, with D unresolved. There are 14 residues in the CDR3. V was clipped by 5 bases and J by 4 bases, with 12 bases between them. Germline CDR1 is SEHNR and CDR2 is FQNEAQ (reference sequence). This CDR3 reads CASSPVGGNQPQHF. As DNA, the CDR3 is TGTGCCAGCAGCCCAGTAGGAGGGAATCAGCCCCAGCATTTT. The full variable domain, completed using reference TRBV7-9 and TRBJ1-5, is DTGVSQNPRHKITKRGQNVTFRCDPISEHNRLYWYRQTLGQGPEFLTYFQNEAQLEKSRLLSDRFSAERPKGSFSTLEIQRTEQGDSAMYLCASSPVGGNQPQHFGDGTRLSIL.

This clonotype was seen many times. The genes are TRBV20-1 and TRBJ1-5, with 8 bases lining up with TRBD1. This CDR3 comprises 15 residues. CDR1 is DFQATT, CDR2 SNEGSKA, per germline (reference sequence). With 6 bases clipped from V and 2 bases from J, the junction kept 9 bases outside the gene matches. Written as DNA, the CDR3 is TGCAGTGCATTACCCGGGACAGGAGGCAATCAGCCCCAGCATTTT. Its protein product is CSALPGTGGNQPQHF.

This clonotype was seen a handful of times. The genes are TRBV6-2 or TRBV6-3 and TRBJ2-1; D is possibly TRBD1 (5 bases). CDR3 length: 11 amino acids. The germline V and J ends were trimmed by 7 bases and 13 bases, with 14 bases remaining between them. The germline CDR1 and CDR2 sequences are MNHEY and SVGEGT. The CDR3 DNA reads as TGTGCCAGCACCGCAAGGGGCGGCCAGTTCTTC. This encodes CASTARGGQFF.

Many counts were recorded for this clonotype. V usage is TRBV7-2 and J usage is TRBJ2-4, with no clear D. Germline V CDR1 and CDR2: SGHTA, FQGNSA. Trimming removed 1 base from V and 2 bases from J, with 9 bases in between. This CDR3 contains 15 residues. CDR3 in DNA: TGTGCCAGCAGCTTAGTTTGGGGTTCCAAAAACATTCAGTACTTC. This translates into CASSLVWGSKNIQYF.

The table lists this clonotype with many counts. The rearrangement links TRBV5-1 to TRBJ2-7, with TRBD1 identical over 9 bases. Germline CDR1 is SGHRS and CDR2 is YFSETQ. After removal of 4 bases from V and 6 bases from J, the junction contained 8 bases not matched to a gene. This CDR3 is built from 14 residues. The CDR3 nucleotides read TGCGCCAGCAGCGGTATACCGGGACAGGGCGAGCAGTACTTC. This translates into CASSGIPGQGEQYF.

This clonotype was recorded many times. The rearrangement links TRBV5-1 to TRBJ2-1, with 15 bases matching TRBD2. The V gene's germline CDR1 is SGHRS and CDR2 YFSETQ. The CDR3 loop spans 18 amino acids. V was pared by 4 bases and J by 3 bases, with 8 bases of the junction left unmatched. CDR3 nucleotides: TGCGCCAGCAGCCGGACTAGCGGGAGGGGTGGAGGCTACAATGAGCAGTTCTTC. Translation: CASSRTSGRGGGYNEQFF.

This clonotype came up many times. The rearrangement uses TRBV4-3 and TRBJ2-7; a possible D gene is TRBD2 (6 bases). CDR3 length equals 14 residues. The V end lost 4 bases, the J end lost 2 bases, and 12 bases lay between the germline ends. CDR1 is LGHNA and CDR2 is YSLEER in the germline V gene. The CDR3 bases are TGCGCCAGCAGCCCCCAAGGCGGGGCCTACGAGCAGTACTTC. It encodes CASSPQGGAYEQYF.

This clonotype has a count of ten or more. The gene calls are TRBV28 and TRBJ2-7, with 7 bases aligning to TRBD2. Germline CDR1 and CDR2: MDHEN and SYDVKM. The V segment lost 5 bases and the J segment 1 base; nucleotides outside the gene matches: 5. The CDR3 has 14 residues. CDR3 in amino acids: CASSLLADSYEQYF. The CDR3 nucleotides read TGTGCCAGCAGTCTCCTAGCGGATTCCTACGAGCAGTACTTC.

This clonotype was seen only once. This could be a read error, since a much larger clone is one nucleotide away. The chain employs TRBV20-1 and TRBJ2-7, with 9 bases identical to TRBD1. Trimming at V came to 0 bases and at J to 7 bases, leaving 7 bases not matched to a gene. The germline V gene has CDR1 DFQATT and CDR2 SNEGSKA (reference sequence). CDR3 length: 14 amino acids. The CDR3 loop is CSAREATGGQEQYF. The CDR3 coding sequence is TGCAGTGCTAGAGAGGCGACAGGGGGTCAGGAGCAGTACTTC.

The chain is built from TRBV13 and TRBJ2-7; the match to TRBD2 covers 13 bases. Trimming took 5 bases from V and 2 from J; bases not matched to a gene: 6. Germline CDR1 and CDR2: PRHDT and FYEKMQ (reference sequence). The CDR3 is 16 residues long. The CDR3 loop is CASSRGLAGKPYEQYF. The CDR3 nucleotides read TGTGCCAGCAGCCGGGGACTAGCGGGAAAACCCTACGAGCAGTACTTC.

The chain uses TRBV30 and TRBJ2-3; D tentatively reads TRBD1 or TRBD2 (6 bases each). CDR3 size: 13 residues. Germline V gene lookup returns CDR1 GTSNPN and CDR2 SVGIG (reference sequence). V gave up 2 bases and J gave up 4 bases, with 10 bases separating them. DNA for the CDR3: TGTGCCTGGAGTAACCGGGGGCCAGATACGCAGTATTTT. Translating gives CAWSNRGPDTQYF.

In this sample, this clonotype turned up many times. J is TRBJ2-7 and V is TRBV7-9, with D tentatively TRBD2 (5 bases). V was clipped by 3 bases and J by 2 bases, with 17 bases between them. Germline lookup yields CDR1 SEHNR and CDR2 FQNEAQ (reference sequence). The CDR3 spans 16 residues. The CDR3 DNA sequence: TGTGCCAGCAGCTTGAGTGGAGGCGGCAAAACCTACGAGCAGTACTTC. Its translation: CASSLSGGGKTYEQYF.

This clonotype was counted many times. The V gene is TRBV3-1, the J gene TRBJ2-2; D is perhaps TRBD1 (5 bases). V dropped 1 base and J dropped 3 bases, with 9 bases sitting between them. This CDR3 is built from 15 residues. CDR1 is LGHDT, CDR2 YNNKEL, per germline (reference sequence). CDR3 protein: CASSQGAGYTGELFF. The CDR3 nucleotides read TGTGCCAGCAGCCAAGGCGCAGGGTACACCGGGGAGCTGTTTTTT.